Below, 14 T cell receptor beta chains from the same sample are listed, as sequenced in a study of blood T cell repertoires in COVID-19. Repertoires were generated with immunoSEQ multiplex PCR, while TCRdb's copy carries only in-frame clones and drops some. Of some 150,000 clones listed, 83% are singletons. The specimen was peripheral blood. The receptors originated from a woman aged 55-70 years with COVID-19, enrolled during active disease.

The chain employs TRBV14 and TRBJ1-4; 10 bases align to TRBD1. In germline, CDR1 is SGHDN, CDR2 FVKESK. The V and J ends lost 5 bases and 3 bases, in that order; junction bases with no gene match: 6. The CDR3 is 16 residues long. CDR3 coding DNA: TGTGCCAGCAGCTCCCGGGACAGGGGATCTAATGAAAAACTGTTTTTT. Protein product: CASSSRDRGSNEKLFF. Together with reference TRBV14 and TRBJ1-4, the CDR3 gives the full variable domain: EAGVTQFPSHSVIEKGQTVTLRCDPISGHDNLYWYRRVMGKEIKFLLHFVKESKQDESGMPNNRFLAERTGGTYSTLKVQPAELEDSGVYFCASSSRDRGSNEKLFFGSGTQLSVL.

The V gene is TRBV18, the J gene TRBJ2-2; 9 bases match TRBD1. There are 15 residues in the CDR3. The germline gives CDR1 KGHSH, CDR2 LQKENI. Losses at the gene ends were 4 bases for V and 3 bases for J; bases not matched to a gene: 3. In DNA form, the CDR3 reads TGTGCCAGCTCACTTGGGACAGGGTACACCGGGGAGCTGTTTTTT. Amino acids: CASSLGTGYTGELFF. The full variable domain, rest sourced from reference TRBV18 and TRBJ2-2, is NAGVMQNPRHLVRRRGQEARLRCSPMKGHSHVYWYRQLPEEGLKFMVYLQKENIIDESGMPKERFSAEFPKEGPSILRIQQVVRGDSAAYFCASSLGTGYTGELFFGEGSRLTVL.

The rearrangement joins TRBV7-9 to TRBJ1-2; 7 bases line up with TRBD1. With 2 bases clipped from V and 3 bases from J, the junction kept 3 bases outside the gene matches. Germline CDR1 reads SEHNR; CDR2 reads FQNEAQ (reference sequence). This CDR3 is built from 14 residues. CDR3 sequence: CASSLQGEYYGYTF. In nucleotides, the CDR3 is TGTGCCAGCAGCTTACAGGGGGAGTACTATGGCTACACCTTC.

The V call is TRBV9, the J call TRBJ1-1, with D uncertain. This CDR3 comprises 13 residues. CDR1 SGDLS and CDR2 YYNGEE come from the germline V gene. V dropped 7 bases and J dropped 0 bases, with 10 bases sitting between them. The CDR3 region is CASSMAVNTEAFF. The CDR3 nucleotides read TGTGCCAGCTCTATGGCGGTGAACACTGAAGCTTTCTTT.

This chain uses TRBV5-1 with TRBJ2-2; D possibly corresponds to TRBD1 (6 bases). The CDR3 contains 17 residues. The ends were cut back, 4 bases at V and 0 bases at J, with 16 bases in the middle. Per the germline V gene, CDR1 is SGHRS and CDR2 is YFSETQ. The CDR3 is CASSHRPGETNTGELFF. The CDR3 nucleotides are TGCGCCAGCAGCCACCGTCCAGGGGAAACGAACACCGGGGAGCTGTTTTTT.

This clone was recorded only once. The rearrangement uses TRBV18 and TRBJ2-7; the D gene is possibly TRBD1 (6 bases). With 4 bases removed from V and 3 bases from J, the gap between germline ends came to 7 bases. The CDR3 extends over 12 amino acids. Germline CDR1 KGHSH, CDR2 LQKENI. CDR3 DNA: TGTGCCAGCTCACAGGACAGCTACGAGCAGTACGTC. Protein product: CASSQDSYEQYV.

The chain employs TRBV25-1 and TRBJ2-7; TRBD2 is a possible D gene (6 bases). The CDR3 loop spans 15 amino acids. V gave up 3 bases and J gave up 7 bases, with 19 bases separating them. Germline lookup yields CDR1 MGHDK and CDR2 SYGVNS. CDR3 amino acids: CASSDPLASRGEQYF. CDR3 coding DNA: TGTGCCAGCAGTGACCCCCTAGCTTCTCGGGGGGAGCAGTACTTC.

The DNA for the CDR3 is TGTGCCAGCAGCTTAGCGGGCCGCAAAAACATTCAGTACTTC. The encoded protein is CASSLAGRKNIQYF. The V and J genes are TRBV11-1 and TRBJ2-4; D is ambiguous. Trimming took off 0 bases at V and 3 bases at J, with 6 bases between the two ends. CDR1 SGHAT and CDR2 FQDESV come from the germline V gene (reference sequence). The CDR3 has 14 amino acids.

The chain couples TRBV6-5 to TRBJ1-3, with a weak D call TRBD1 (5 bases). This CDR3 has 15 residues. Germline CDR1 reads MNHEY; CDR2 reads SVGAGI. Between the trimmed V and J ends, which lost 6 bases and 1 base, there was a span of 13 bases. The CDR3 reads CASRRQSASGNTIYF. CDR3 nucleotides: TGTGCCAGCAGACGACAGTCAGCATCTGGAAACACCATATATTTT.

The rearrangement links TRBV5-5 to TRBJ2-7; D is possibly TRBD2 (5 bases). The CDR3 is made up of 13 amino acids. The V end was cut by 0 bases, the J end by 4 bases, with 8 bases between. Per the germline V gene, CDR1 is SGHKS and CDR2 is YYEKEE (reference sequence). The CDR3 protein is CASSLGGLYEQYV. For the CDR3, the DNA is TGTGCCAGCAGCTTGGGCGGGCTATACGAGCAGTACGTC.

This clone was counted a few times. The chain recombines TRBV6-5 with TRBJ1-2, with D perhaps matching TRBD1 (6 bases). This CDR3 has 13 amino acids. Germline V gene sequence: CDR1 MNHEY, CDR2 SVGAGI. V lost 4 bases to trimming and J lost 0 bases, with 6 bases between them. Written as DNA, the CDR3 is TGTGCCAGCAGTTGGGACACTAACTATGGCTACACCTTC. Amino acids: CASSWDTNYGYTF.

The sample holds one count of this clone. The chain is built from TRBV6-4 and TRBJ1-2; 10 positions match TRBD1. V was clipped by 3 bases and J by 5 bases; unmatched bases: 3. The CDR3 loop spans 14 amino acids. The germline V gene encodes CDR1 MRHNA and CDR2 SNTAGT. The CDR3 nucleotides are TGTGCCAGCAGTGATTGGGACAGGGGATATGGCTACACCTTC. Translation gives CASSDWDRGYGYTF.

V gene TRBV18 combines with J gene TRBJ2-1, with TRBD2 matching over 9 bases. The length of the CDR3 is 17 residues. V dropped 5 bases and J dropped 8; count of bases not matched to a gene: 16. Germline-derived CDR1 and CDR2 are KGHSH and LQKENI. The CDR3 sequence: CASSSRRAGGGADEQFF. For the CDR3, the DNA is TGTGCCAGCTCATCACGACGGGCGGGAGGGGGTGCAGATGAGCAGTTCTTC.

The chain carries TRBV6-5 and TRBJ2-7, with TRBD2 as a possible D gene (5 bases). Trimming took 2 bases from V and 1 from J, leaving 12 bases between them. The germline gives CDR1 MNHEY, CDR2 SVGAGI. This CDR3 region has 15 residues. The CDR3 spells CASSYGGPGSYEQYF. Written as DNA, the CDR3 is TGTGCCAGCAGTTACGGCGGACCGGGGTCCTACGAGCAGTACTTC.